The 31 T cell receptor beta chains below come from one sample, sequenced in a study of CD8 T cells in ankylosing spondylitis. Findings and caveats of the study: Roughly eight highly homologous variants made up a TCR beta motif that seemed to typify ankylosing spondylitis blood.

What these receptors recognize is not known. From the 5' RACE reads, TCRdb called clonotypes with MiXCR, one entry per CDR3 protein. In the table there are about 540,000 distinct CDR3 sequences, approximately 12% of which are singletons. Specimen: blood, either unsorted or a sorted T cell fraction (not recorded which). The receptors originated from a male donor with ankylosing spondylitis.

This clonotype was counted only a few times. DNA for the CDR3: TGCGCCAGCAGCATCGGGACAGGGAATGAAAAACTGTTTTTT. This codes for CASSIGTGNEKLFF. V usage is TRBV5-1 and J usage is TRBJ1-4; 9 bases agree with TRBD1. J gave up 5 bases and V 4 bases, and 3 bases lay outside the gene matches. Germline CDR1 and CDR2: SGHRS and YFSETQ. The CDR3 totals 14 residues.

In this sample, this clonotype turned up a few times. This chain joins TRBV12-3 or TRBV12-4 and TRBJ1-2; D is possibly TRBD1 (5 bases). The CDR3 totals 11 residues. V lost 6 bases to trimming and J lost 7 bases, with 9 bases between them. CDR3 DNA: TGTGCCAGCAGCCGACAGTCTGGCTACACCTTC. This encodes CASSRQSGYTF.

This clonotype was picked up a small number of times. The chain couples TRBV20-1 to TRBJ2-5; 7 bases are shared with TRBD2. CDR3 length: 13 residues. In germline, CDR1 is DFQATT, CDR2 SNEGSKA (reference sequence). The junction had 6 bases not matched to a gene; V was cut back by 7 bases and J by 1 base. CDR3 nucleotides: TGCAGTGTCAAAGCGGGATCCCAAGAGACCCAGTACTTC. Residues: CSVKAGSQETQYF.

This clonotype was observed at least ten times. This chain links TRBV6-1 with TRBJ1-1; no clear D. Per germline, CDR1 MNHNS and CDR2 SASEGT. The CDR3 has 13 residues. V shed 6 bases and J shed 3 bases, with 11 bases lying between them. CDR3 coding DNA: TGTGCCAGCAGAAGCGGGAAGGACACTGAAGCTTTCTTT. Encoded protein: CASRSGKDTEAFF.

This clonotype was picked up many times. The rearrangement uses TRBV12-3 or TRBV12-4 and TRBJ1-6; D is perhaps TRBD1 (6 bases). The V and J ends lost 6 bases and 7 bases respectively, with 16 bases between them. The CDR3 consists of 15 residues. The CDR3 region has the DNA TGTGCCAGCAGCCTCAGGGGTCTTGGAAATTCACCCCTCCACTTT. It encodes CASSLRGLGNSPLHF.

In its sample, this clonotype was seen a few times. The CDR3 DNA reads TGTGCCAGCAGCTCAAACTGGGACCGATCGGTGGATGAGCAGTTCTTC. Its protein is CASSSNWDRSVDEQFF. The gene calls are TRBV3-1 and TRBJ2-1; D might be TRBD1 or TRBD2, each matching 5 bases. Germline CDR1 reads LGHDT; CDR2 reads YNNKEL (reference sequence). This CDR3 has 16 amino acids. Trimming left V 5 bases short and J 8 bases short, with 22 bases between.

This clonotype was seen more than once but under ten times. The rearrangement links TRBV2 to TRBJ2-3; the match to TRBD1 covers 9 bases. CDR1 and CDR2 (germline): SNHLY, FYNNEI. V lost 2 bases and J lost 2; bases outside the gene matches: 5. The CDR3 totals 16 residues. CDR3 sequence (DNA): TGTGCCAGCAGTGAAAGACAGGGGGTTTACACAGATACGCAGTATTTT. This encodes CASSERQGVYTDTQYF. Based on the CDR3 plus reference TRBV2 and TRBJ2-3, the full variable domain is EPEVTQTPSHQVTQMGQEVILRCVPISNHLYFYWYRQILGQKVEFLVSFYNNEISEKSEIFDDQFSVERPDGSNFTLKIRSTKLEDSAMYFCASSERQGVYTDTQYFGPGTRLTVL.

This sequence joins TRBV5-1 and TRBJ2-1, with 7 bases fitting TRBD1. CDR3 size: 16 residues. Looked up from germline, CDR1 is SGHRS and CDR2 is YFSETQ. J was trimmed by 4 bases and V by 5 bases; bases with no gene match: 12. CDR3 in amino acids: CASRSTGAGLYNEQFF. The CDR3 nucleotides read TGCGCCAGCAGAAGTACAGGGGCAGGTCTATACAATGAGCAGTTCTTC.

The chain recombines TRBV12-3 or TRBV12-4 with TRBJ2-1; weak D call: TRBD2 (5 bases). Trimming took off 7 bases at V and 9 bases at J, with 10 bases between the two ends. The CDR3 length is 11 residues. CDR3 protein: CASTYGIEQFF. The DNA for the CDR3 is TGTGCCAGCACCTACGGGATTGAGCAGTTCTTC.

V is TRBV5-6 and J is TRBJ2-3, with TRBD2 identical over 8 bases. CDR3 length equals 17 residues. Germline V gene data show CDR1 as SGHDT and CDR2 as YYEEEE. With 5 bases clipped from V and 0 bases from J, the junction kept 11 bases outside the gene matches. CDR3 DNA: TGTGCCAGCAGTCCTACTTCTAGCGGGCCTAGCACAGATACGCAGTATTTT. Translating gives CASSPTSSGPSTDTQYF.

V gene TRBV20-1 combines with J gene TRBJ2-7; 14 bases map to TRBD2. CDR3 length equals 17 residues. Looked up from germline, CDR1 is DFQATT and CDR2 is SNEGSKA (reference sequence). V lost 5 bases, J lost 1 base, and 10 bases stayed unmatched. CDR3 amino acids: CSAGGLAGGIISYEQYF. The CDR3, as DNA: TGCAGTGCTGGAGGACTAGCGGGAGGAATAATATCCTACGAGCAGTACTTC.

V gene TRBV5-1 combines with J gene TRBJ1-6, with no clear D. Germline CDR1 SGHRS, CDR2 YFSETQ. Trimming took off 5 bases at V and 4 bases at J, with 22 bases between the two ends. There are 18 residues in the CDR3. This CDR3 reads CASRSSWVPRHYNSPLHF. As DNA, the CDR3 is TGCGCCAGCAGGAGCTCTTGGGTCCCCCGCCATTATAATTCACCCCTCCACTTT.

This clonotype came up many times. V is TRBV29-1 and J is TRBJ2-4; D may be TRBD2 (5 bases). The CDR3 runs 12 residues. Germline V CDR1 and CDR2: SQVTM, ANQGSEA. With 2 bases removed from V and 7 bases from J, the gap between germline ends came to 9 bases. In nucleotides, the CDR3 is TGCAGCGTTGAACCCCCGGGGAACATTCAGTACTTC. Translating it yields CSVEPPGNIQYF.

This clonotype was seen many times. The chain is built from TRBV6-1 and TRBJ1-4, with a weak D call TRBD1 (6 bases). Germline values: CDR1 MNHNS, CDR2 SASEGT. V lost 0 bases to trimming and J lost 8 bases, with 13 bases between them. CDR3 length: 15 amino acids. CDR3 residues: CASSEAGQGSEKLFF. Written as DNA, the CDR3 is TGTGCCAGCAGTGAAGCGGGGCAGGGGTCCGAAAAACTGTTTTTT.

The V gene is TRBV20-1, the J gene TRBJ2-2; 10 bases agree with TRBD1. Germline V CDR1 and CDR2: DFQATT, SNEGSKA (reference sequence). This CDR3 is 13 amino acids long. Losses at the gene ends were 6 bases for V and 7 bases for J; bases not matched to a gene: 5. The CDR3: CSARQGAFGELFF. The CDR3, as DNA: TGCAGTGCCAGACAGGGGGCCTTCGGGGAGCTGTTTTTT.

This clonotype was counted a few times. The DNA of the CDR3 is TGCAGCAGAACGGCGGGGGAAGCTTTCTTT. Translated, it gives CSRTAGEAFF. This chain links TRBV20-1 with TRBJ1-1, with D unresolved. This CDR3 contains 10 residues. Germline CDR1 DFQATT, CDR2 SNEGSKA (reference sequence).

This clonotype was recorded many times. In DNA, the CDR3 is TGCAGTGCTAGAGATCCGGGGGCAGATACGCAGTATTTT. It codes for CSARDPGADTQYF. The chain recombines TRBV20-1 with TRBJ2-3; weak D call: TRBD2 (6 bases). V lost 0 bases and J 4 bases, leaving 8 bases between the germline ends. The germline CDR1 and CDR2 sequences are DFQATT and SNEGSKA (reference sequence). CDR3 length equals 13 residues.

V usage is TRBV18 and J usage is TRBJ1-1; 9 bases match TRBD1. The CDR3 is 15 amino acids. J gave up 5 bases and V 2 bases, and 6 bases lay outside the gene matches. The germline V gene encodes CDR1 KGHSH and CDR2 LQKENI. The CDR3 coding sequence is TGTGCCAGCTCACCAGGAGGACAGGGGCAGACTGAAGCTTTCTTT. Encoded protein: CASSPGGQGQTEAFF.

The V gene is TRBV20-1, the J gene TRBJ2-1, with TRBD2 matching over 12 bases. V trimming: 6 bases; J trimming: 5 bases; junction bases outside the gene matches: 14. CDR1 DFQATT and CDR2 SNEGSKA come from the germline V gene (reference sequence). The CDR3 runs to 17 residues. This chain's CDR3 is CSANSPGTSGSNNEQFF. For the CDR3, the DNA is TGCAGTGCAAATAGCCCCGGGACTAGCGGGTCTAACAATGAGCAGTTCTTC.

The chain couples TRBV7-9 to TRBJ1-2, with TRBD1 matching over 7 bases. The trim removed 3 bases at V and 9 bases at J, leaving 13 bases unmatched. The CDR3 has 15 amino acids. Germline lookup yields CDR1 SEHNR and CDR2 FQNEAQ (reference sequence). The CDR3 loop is CASSFGGTDGTRYTF. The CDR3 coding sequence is TGTGCCAGCAGCTTTGGCGGGACAGACGGTACGCGCTACACCTTC.

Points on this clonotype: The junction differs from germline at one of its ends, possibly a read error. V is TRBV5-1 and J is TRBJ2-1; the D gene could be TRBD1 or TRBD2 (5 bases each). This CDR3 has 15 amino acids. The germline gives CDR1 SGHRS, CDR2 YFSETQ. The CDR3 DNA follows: TGCGCCAGCAGCTTGATCGGGGACCCTGGGAATGAGCGGTTCTTC. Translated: CASSLIGDPGNERFF.

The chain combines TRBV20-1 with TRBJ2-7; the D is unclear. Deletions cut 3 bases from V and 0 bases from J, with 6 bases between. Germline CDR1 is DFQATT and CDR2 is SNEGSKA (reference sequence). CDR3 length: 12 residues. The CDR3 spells CSASSSSYEQYF. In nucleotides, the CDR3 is TGCAGTGCTAGTTCGAGCTCCTACGAGCAGTACTTC.

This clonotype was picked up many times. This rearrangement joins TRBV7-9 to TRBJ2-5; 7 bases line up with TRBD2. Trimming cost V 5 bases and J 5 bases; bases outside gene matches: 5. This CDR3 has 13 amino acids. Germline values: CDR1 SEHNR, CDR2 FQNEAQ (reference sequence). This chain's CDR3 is CASSEHGGETQYF. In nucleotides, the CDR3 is TGTGCCAGCAGCGAACACGGGGGGGAGACCCAGTACTTC.

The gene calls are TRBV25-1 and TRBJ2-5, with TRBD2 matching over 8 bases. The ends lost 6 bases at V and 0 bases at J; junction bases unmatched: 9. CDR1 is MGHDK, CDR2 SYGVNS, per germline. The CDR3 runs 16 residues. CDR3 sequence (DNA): TGTGCCAGCAGCCTGAGGGAGCGGGGGTACCAAGAGACCCAGTACTTC. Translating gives CASSLRERGYQETQYF.

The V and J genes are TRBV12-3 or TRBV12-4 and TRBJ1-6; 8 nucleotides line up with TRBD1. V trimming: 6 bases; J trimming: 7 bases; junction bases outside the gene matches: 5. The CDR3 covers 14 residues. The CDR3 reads CASSKQGVNSPLHF. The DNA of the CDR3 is TGTGCCAGCAGCAAACAGGGGGTAAATTCACCCCTCCACTTT.

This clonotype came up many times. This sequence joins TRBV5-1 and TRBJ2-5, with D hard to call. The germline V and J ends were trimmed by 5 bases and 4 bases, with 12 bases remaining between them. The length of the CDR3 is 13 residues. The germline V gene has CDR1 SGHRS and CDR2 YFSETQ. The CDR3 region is CASSMLKGETQYF. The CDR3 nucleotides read TGCGCCAGCAGTATGTTGAAGGGAGAGACCCAGTACTTC. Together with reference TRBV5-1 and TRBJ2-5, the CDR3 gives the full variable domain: KAGVTQTPRYLIKTRGQQVTLSCSPISGHRSVSWYQQTPGQGLQFLFEYFSETQRNKGNFPGRFSGRQFSNSRSEMNVSTLELGDSALYLCASSMLKGETQYFGPGTRLLVL.

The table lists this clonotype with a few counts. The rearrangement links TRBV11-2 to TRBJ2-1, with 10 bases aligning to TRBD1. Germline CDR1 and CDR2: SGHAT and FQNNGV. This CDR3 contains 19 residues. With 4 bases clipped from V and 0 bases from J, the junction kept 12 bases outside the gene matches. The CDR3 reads CASSSETGTGDPSYNEQFF. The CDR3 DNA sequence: TGTGCCAGCAGCTCCGAAACCGGGACAGGGGACCCCTCCTACAATGAGCAGTTCTTC. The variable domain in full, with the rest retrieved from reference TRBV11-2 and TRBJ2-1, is EAGVAQSPRYKIIEKRQSVAFWCNPISGHATLYWYQQILGQGPKLLIQFQNNGVVDDSQLPKDRFSAERLKGVDSTLKIQPAKLEDSAVYLCASSSETGTGDPSYNEQFFGPGTRLTVL.

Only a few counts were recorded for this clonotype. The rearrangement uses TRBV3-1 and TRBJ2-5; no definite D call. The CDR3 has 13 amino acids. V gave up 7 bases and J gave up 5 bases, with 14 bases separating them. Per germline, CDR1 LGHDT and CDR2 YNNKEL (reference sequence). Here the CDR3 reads CASTESERETQYF. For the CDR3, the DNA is TGTGCCAGCACCGAATCGGAGCGTGAGACCCAGTACTTC.

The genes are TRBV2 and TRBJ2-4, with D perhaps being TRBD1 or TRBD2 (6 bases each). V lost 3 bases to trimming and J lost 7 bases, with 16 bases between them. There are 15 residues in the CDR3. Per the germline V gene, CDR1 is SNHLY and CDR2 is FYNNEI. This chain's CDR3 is CASSERGVIGNIQYF. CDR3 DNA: TGTGCCAGCAGTGAGAGGGGGGTGATCGGGAACATTCAGTACTTC.

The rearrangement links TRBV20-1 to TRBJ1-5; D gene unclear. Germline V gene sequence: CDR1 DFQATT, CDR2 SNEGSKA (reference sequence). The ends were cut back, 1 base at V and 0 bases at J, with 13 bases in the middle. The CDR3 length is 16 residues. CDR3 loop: CSARVGKGYSNQPQHF. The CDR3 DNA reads TGCAGTGCTAGAGTCGGAAAGGGTTATAGCAATCAGCCCCAGCATTTT.

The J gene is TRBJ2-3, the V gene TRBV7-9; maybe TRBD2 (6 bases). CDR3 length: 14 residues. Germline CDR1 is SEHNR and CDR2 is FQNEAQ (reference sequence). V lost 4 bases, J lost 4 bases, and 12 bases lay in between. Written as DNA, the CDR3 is TGTGCCAGCAGCTCAACGGGAGAGGCAGATACGCAGTATTTT. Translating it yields CASSSTGEADTQYF. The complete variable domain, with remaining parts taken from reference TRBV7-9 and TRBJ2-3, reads DTGVSQNPRHKITKRGQNVTFRCDPISEHNRLYWYRQTLGQGPEFLTYFQNEAQLEKSRLLSDRFSAERPKGSFSTLEIQRTEQGDSAMYLCASSSTGEADTQYFGPGTRLTVL.